Below are 5 T cell receptor beta chains sequenced from a single sample in a study of blood T cell repertoires in COVID-19. Assay: immunoSEQ multiplex PCR; the TCRdb copy retains only in-frame clones and omits some. The table records 390,000 or so clones, roughly 90% of them present only once. The sample consisted of peripheral blood. These receptors came from a young woman with COVID-19, enrolled during active disease.

This chain joins TRBV7-2 and TRBJ2-1; TRBD2 matches at 13 bases. From germline, CDR1 is SGHTA and CDR2 FQGNSA. The CDR3 is 14 residues long. V lost 8 bases, J lost 10 bases, and 8 bases stayed unmatched. The CDR3 sequence is CASHPGLAGNEQFF. In nucleotides, the CDR3 is TGTGCCAGCCACCCGGGACTAGCGGGAAACGAGCAGTTCTTC.

This clone was counted a single time. V usage is TRBV6-5 and J usage is TRBJ1-2, with 9 bases identical to TRBD1. V dropped 0 bases and J dropped 4; count of bases not matched to a gene: 6. The germline V gene encodes CDR1 MNHEY and CDR2 SVGAGI. This CDR3 spans 16 amino acids. CDR3 nucleotide sequence: TGTGCCAGCAGTTACTCGTACAGGGGGCCTAGCTATGGCTACACCTTC. Encoded protein: CASSYSYRGPSYGYTF.

The CDR3 nucleotides read TGTGCCAGCAGCTTTGAGGCGGATACGCAGTATTTT. Translation: CASSFEADTQYF. The V call is TRBV13, the J call TRBJ2-3; D is unresolved. Trimming cost V 3 bases and J 6 bases, with 7 bases left between them. The CDR3 consists of 12 residues. Germline loops: CDR1 PRHDT, CDR2 FYEKMQ (reference sequence).

A note on this clone: The same CDR3 arises from other DNA sequences in this sample as well. The rearrangement joins TRBV5-1 to TRBJ2-2; the D gene is possibly TRBD1 (7 bases). Trimming pared 0 bases from V and 0 bases from J, leaving 9 bases between. The CDR3 has 16 amino acids. Per the germline V gene, CDR1 is SGHRS and CDR2 is YFSETQ. CDR3 nucleotide sequence: TGCGCCAGCAGCTTGGCAGGGGGGACGAACACCGGGGAGCTGTTTTTT. Its translation: CASSLAGGTNTGELFF.

This rearrangement joins TRBV9 to TRBJ2-5, with D maybe TRBD1 (5 bases). Trimming removed 0 bases at V and 4 bases at J, with 16 bases between. Germline V lookup: CDR1 SGDLS, CDR2 YYNGEE. The CDR3 sequence is 16 residues long. In DNA, the CDR3 is TGTGCCAGCAGCGTAGGTAGGGGTGAAAGGCGAGAGACCCAGTACTTC. This codes for CASSVGRGERRETQYF.